Below are 18 T cell receptor beta chains sequenced from a single sample in a study of neurological immune-mediated disorders. TCRdb processed the 5' RACE reads anew with MiXCR; each CDR3 protein has one entry. In the table there are more than 50,000 distinct CDR3 sequences, roughly 5% of which are singletons. The source material was PBMCs. Receptor source: a woman between 25 and 40 years old with multiple sclerosis.

This clonotype was recorded a few times. The junction departs from germline at one end; a sequencing error may be responsible. J is TRBJ1-6 and V is TRBV5-1; the D is unclear. This CDR3 contains 15 residues. Germline V gene data show CDR1 as SGHRS and CDR2 as YFSETQ. CDR3 bases: TGCGCCAGCAACGTCGAGAGCTCCTATAATTCACCCCTCAACTTT. Its translation: CASNVESSYNSPLNF.

This clonotype was counted ten times or more. This sequence joins TRBV5-1 and TRBJ2-1; possibly TRBD2 for D (5 bases). Germline CDR1 SGHRS, CDR2 YFSETQ. This CDR3 is 14 amino acids long. Between the trimmed V and J ends, which lost 0 bases and 9 bases, there was a span of 13 bases. For the CDR3, the DNA is TGCGCCAGCAGCTTGGATTTACTAGAAGGTGAGCAGTTCTTC. Amino acids: CASSLDLLEGEQFF.

This chain joins TRBV3-1 and TRBJ1-6, with D possibly TRBD1 on 5 matching bases. The V end was cut by 0 bases, the J end by 10 bases, with 13 bases between. CDR3 length: 15 residues. Germline-derived CDR1 and CDR2 are LGHDT and YNNKEL (reference sequence). In DNA form, the CDR3 reads TGTGCCAGCAGCCAAGAGCCGGGGGGAAGGTCACCCCTCCACTTT. Translating it yields CASSQEPGGRSPLHF.

This clonotype has at least ten counts. The chain recombines TRBV29-1 with TRBJ2-3; D unresolved. V was cut by 6 bases and J by 0 bases, with 10 bases left in between. There are 13 residues in the CDR3. The germline gives CDR1 SQVTM, CDR2 ANQGSEA. The CDR3 DNA reads TGCAGCGTCGTTAAGGTCAGCACAGATACGCAGTATTTT. Its protein product is CSVVKVSTDTQYF.

This clonotype was detected ten times or more. The rearrangement joins TRBV10-2 to TRBJ1-3; weak D call: TRBD1 (5 bases). Germline V lookup: CDR1 WSHSY, CDR2 SAAADI. Trimming shortened V by 3 bases and J by 2 bases, and 11 bases separated the two germline ends. The CDR3 is 15 amino acids. The CDR3 spells CASSDGGRAGNTIYF. The CDR3 DNA reads as TGCGCCAGCAGTGACGGGGGAAGGGCTGGAAACACCATATATTTT.

This rearrangement joins TRBV27 to TRBJ2-1, with D unclear. With 8 bases removed from V and 3 bases from J, the gap between germline ends came to 11 bases. CDR3 length equals 13 residues. Germline-derived CDR1 and CDR2 are MNHEY and SMNVEV (reference sequence). CDR3 coding DNA: TGTGCCAGCGGCTTAGTGGACTACAATGAGCAGTTCTTC. Translating it yields CASGLVDYNEQFF.

This clonotype was seen repeatedly, ten times or more. This rearrangement joins TRBV10-3 to TRBJ2-1, with D unresolved. Germline V gives CDR1 ENHRY, CDR2 SYGVKD. CDR3 length: 14 amino acids. V dropped 2 bases and J dropped 8 bases, with 13 bases sitting between them. For the CDR3, the DNA is TGTGCCATCAGTGAGCCACAATCGAAGGATGAGCAGTTCTTC. It specifies CAISEPQSKDEQFF.

Many counts were recorded for this clonotype. The chain recombines TRBV5-5 with TRBJ2-7; 9 bases are a match to TRBD2. Germline V lookup: CDR1 SGHKS, CDR2 YYEKEE (reference sequence). J gave up 3 bases and V 0 bases, and 1 base lay outside the gene matches. This CDR3 is built from 14 residues. The chain's CDR3 is CASSLASGIYEQYF. The CDR3 nucleotides read TGTGCCAGCAGCTTGGCTAGCGGGATCTACGAGCAGTACTTC.

This clonotype occurred many times. The chain uses TRBV5-1 and TRBJ1-5, with D maybe TRBD1 (6 bases). Germline V CDR1 and CDR2: SGHRS, YFSETQ. This CDR3 contains 14 residues. V was pared by 2 bases and J by 4 bases, with 10 bases between. As DNA, the CDR3 is TGCGCCAGCAGCTTTGGGCAGGGGAATCAGCCCCAGCATTTT. This encodes CASSFGQGNQPQHF.

This clonotype was counted between two and nine times. The J gene is TRBJ2-7, the V gene TRBV7-9, with TRBD2 matching 9 bases. The ends lost 4 bases at V and 2 bases at J; junction bases unmatched: 6. From germline, CDR1 is SEHNR and CDR2 FQNEAQ (reference sequence). CDR3 size: 15 residues. The CDR3 sequence: CASSSQGGGAYEQYF. In nucleotides, the CDR3 is TGTGCCAGCAGCTCCCAGGGCGGGGGGGCCTACGAGCAGTACTTC. The full variable domain, its missing parts supplied by reference TRBV7-9 and TRBJ2-7, is DTGVSQNPRHKITKRGQNVTFRCDPISEHNRLYWYRQTLGQGPEFLTYFQNEAQLEKSRLLSDRFSAERPKGSFSTLEIQRTEQGDSAMYLCASSSQGGGAYEQYFGPGTRLTVT.

This clonotype occurred many times. In DNA form, the CDR3 reads TGCGCCAGCAGGGGACAGGGGGCGAACACCGGGGAGCTGTTTTTT. This gives the protein CASRGQGANTGELFF. The V and J genes are TRBV5-1 and TRBJ2-2; 11 positions agree with TRBD1. The CDR3 runs to 15 residues. The J segment lost 0 bases and the V segment lost 5 bases, leaving 0 bases of the junction unmatched. Germline loops: CDR1 SGHRS, CDR2 YFSETQ.

This clonotype was observed at least ten times. The chain is built from TRBV20-1 and TRBJ1-3; D gene uncertain. The CDR3 covers 13 residues. The V end lost 3 bases, the J end lost 7 bases, and 13 bases lay between the germline ends. CDR1 is DFQATT and CDR2 is SNEGSKA in the germline V gene (reference sequence). CDR3 residues: CSASYPLVNTIYF. The CDR3 nucleotides read TGCAGTGCTAGCTACCCCTTGGTGAACACCATATATTTT.

On this clonotype itself: Possible read error: a much larger clone is one base away. The chain couples TRBV28 to TRBJ1-2; 7 nucleotides align to TRBD1. The CDR3 runs to 14 residues. CDR1 and CDR2 from the germline V gene are MDHEN and SYDVKM. As DNA, the CDR3 is TGTGTCAGCAGTTTAGGAGCAGGGGGCTATGGCTACACCTTC. Translating gives CVSSLGAGGYGYTF.

This clonotype was counted at least ten times. A read error may produce the germline difference seen at one junction end. This chain uses TRBV27 with TRBJ1-6; D is undetermined. Germline lookup yields CDR1 MNHEY and CDR2 SMNVEV (reference sequence). This CDR3 region has 14 residues. Here the CDR3 reads CASSPSRGELPLNF. The CDR3 DNA reads as TGTGCCAGCAGTCCGTCCCGGGGAGAACTCCCCCTCAACTTT.

This clonotype came up many times. The rearrangement joins TRBV20-1 to TRBJ1-2, with D hard to call. The CDR3 covers 14 residues. Trimming shortened V by 0 bases and J by 1 base, and 9 bases separated the two germline ends. CDR1 is DFQATT, CDR2 SNEGSKA, per germline (reference sequence). The CDR3 protein is CSARDLQSNYGYTF. DNA of the CDR3: TGCAGTGCTAGAGATCTTCAGAGTAACTATGGCTACACCTTC.

This clonotype has more than one count but fewer than ten. V is TRBV29-1 and J is TRBJ2-3; 10 nucleotides line up with TRBD2. With V trimmed by 4 bases and J by 2 bases, 9 bases remained unmatched. This CDR3 region has 16 residues. Germline V gene data show CDR1 as SQVTM and CDR2 as ANQGSEA. CDR3 sequence: CSVVLAGGQITDTQYF. The CDR3, as DNA: TGCAGCGTTGTGTTAGCGGGGGGTCAAATCACAGATACGCAGTATTTT.

V is TRBV20-1 and J is TRBJ2-2; D not resolved. Trimming removed 5 bases from V and 2 bases from J, with 9 bases in between. The germline V gene encodes CDR1 DFQATT and CDR2 SNEGSKA (reference sequence). The CDR3 is 13 amino acids. The CDR3 sequence is CSARVLNTGELFF. The CDR3 DNA reads TGCAGTGCTCGGGTCCTTAACACCGGGGAGCTGTTTTTT.

This clonotype was detected many times. The junction departs from the called germline gene at one end, perhaps through a read error. The chain recombines TRBV5-6 with TRBJ1-5; a possible D gene is TRBD1 (5 bases). CDR1 is SGHDT, CDR2 YYEEEE, per germline. This CDR3 has 15 residues. CDR3 in DNA: TGTGCCAGCAGCTTGGCGACAGCCCCCAATCAGCCCCAGAATTTT. It specifies CASSLATAPNQPQNF.